This paragraph reports one TCR beta chain. Its matching antigen is unknown. This specimen belongs to a study of T cell responses to AZD1222 COVID-19 vaccine. Study-wide results and limits: Vaccination with two AZD1222 doses was followed by a rise in Spike-specific TCR breadth and depth. Baseline serostatus was positive in only a handful of AZD1222 recipients. The span of vaccine-associated CD4 TCRs extended across spike, with dominance at 160-218 and 743-854.

Profiling relied on immunoSEQ multiplex PCR, and the TCRdb table lists in-frame clones only, not all of them. The sample has 120,000 or so clones; roughly 84% are singletons. Per germline, CDR1 ENHRY and CDR2 SYGVKD. With 3 bases removed from V and 0 bases from J, the gap between germline ends came to 14 bases. The CDR3 contains 16 residues. Second doses were pooled across both intervals (about 4 or about 12 weeks). Sequenced here: peripheral blood, sampled 28 days after the second AZD1222 dose. This chain joins TRBV10-3 and TRBJ2-5; D call uncertain. The sequence was obtained from an adult who received the AZD1222 COVID-19 vaccine. Here the CDR3 reads CAISDPDLGYQETQYF. CDR3 DNA sequence: TGTGCCATCAGTGACCCGGATCTGGGGTACCAAGAGACCCAGTACTTC.